The rows below give T cell receptor beta chains drawn from one sample of a study of shared clonotypes between healthy human individuals. Libraries were prepared by immunoSEQ multiplex PCR; TCRdb keeps only in-frame clonotypes and omits some of them. This sample has hundreds of thousands of clones, with about 74% found just once. The specimen sequenced was memory CD4+ T cells sorted from blood. Source of these receptors: a woman aged 30 to 39 in good health. The CDR3 runs from the conserved cysteine through the conserved F or W. Fields, in order: D gene, CDR3 length, V gene, J gene, clone size, CDR3 DNA, CDR3 protein. A D gene is named only where the DNA matches it firmly. The size field is filled for only some rows; it gives once, few, many or a size class.

>.|12|TRBV2|TRBJ1-2|.
TGTGCCAGCAGCCTTCGGCAGTATGGCTACACCTTC
CASSLRQYGYTF
>.|13|TRBV2|TRBJ2-2|.
TGTGCCAGCAAGGGACCAAACACCGGGGAGCTGTTTTTT
CASKGPNTGELFF
>.|11|TRBV20-1|TRBJ2-5|.
TGCAGTGCTAGAGGGAAGGAGACCCAGTACTTC
CSARGKETQYF
>TRBD1|14|TRBV5-1|TRBJ2-4|.
TGCGCCAGCAGCTTTGGGACAGAAAAAAACATTCAGTACTTC
CASSFGTEKNIQYF
>.|12|TRBV7-3|TRBJ2-2|.
TGTGCCAGCAGCAAAGGGACCGGGGAGCTGTTTTTT
CASSKGTGELFF
>TRBD1|12|TRBV19|TRBJ1-2|.
TGTGCCAGTAGACAGGGGGCGTTTGGCTACACCTTC
CASRQGAFGYTF
>.|15|TRBV11-2|TRBJ2-7|.
TGTGCCAGCAGCTTAGTATCGGGACCCGCCTACGAGCAGTACTTC
CASSLVSGPAYEQYF
>.|14|TRBV5-1|TRBJ1-1|.
TGCGCCAGCAGCCCGGAAGGAGGGGCCACTGAAGCTTTCTTT
CASSPEGGATEAFF
>TRBD1|14|TRBV9|TRBJ1-2|few
TGTGCCAGCAGCGTCGGACAGGGGGAGGTTGGCTACACCTTC
CASSVGQGEVGYTF
>.|15|TRBV4-1|TRBJ2-1|.
TGCGCCAGCAGCCAAGATAATAGGGGTGGAAGTGAGCAGTTCTTC
CASSQDNRGGSEQFF
>.|14|TRBV2|TRBJ2-5|once
TGTGCCAGCAGTGTCGGCGTGGCAGGAGAGACCCAGTACTTC
CASSVGVAGETQYF
>.|13|TRBV10-1|TRBJ2-5|.
TGCGCCAGCAGGGGCCCGCGCCCGGAGACCCAGTACTTC
CASRGPRPETQYF
>.|12|TRBV28|TRBJ1-2|once
TGTGCCATCCCGAGGAGGAACTATGGCTACACCTTC
CAIPRRNYGYTF
>.|12|TRBV30|TRBJ1-1|.
TGTGCCTGGGCCCGTCTGGGCTCTGAAGCTTTCTTT
CAWARLGSEAFF
>.|13|TRBV10-3|TRBJ2-5|once
TGTGCCATCAGTGTCGTAGGGCAAGAGACCCAGTACTTC
CAISVVGQETQYF
>.|15|TRBV28|TRBJ2-7|.
TGTGCCAGCAGTACCGCGGGGCTAGCGTCCTACGAGCAGTACTTC
CASSTAGLASYEQYF
>TRBD1|14|TRBV19|TRBJ1-5|.
TGTGCCAGTAGCCCCCTGACAGGGTACCAGCCCCAGCATTTT
CASSPLTGYQPQHF
>TRBD2|13|TRBV10-2|TRBJ2-5|.
TGCGCCAGCAGTGAGTCTGTCGGACTAGCGGGGTACTTC
CASSESVGLAGYF
>.|13|TRBV7-2|TRBJ2-1|.
TGTGCCAGCAGCTCGGGCCGGTCCAATGAGCAGTTCTTC
CASSSGRSNEQFF
>.|15|TRBV28|TRBJ2-5|few
TGTGCCAGCAGTTATGGTGTGGAGACCTCTGAGACCCAGTACTTC
CASSYGVETSETQYF
>TRBD1|14|TRBV7-9|TRBJ2-7|.
TGTGCCAGCAGCATTAATCAGGGGGCCAACGAGCAGTACTTC
CASSINQGANEQYF
>.|15|TRBV2|TRBJ2-3|few
TGTGCCAGCAGTGTTCGGGCAGGGGGCACAGATACGCAGTATTTT
CASSVRAGGTDTQYF
>.|14|TRBV7-9|TRBJ1-4|.
TGTGCCAGCAGCCAAGGGACCAGTAATGAAAAACTGTTTTTT
CASSQGTSNEKLFF
>.|13|TRBV7-9|TRBJ2-2|few
TGTGCCAGCAGCTTCCTATCACCCGGGGAGCTGTTTTTT
CASSFLSPGELFF
>TRBD2|15|TRBV2|TRBJ2-2|.
TGTGCCTCAAGGAGAGCTAGCGGGAGCCCCGGGGAGCTGTTTTTT
CASRRASGSPGELFF
>.|14|TRBV27|TRBJ2-3|few
TGTGCCAGCGGGGGCGTCTTTGAGGCAGATACGCAGTATTTT
CASGGVFEADTQYF
>TRBD1|13|TRBV5-1|TRBJ2-7|.
TGCGCCAGCAGCCTTGGGACAGATCTCGAGCAGTACTTC
CASSLGTDLEQYF
>.|21|TRBV9|TRBJ1-3|once
TGTGCCAGCAGCGCGAGCGGCGGGACCCCCTTCGTCGCAGCCTCTGGAAACACCATATATTTT
CASSASGGTPFVAASGNTIYF
>TRBD2|15|TRBV2|TRBJ2-7|.
TGTGCCAGCAGAGCCGGACTAGCGGAGTCCTACGAGCAGTACTTC
CASRAGLAESYEQYF
>TRBD1|15|TRBV5-1|TRBJ2-7|.
TGCGCCAGCAGCTCCACAGGGGGTGGGCACTACGAGCAGTACTTC
CASSSTGGGHYEQYF
>.|17|TRBV12-5|TRBJ2-3|.
TGTGCTAGTGGTTTGTCCTCTACTGGAACTAGCACAGATACGCAGTATTTT
CASGLSSTGTSTDTQYF
>TRBD1|18|TRBV9|TRBJ1-4|.
TGTGCCAGCAGCGTGGGGTCTGGGACAGGGGGAACTAATGAAAAACTGTTTTTT
CASSVGSGTGGTNEKLFF
>TRBD1|17|TRBV5-4|TRBJ1-3|few
TGTGCCAGCAGCTCCTGGACAGGCCAGAGCTCTGGAAACACCATATATTTT
CASSSWTGQSSGNTIYF
>.|14|TRBV5-1|TRBJ2-7|.
TGCGCCAGCAGCTTTCGGGACGGGCCCTACGAGCAGTACTTC
CASSFRDGPYEQYF
>.|14|TRBV5-1|TRBJ2-3|few
TGCGCCAGCCGGGACTGGGGAGACACAGATACGCAGTATTTT
CASRDWGDTDTQYF
>.|14|TRBV5-8|TRBJ2-7|.
TGTGCCAGCAGCTTGGGAACCGGGTTCAACGAGCAGTACTTC
CASSLGTGFNEQYF
>.|14|TRBV4-1|TRBJ1-2|.
TGCGCCAGCAGCCAAGTTAGTGATTACTATGGCTACACCTTC
CASSQVSDYYGYTF
>.|13|TRBV29-1|TRBJ2-6|few
TGCAGCGTGCCTGGGTCTGGGGCCAACGTCCTGACTTTC
CSVPGSGANVLTF
>.|14|TRBV18|TRBJ2-2|.
TGTGCCAGCTCACCGGCGCAGGGGACCGGGGAGCTGTTTTTT
CASSPAQGTGELFF
>.|12|TRBV11-2|TRBJ2-1|.
TGTGCCAGCAGCTTAGATCGCAATGAGCAGTTCTTC
CASSLDRNEQFF
>TRBD1|14|TRBV18|TRBJ2-7|few
TGTGCCAGCTCACCCGGGACAGGGGGCTACGAGCAGTACTTC
CASSPGTGGYEQYF
>TRBD2|15|TRBV11-2|TRBJ2-7|once
TGTGCCAGCAGCCGATTCCAGGTAGCGGGTTACGAGCAGTACTTC
CASSRFQVAGYEQYF
>TRBD2|16|TRBV7-8|TRBJ2-7|.
TGTGCCAGCAGCTGGGGGACTAGCGGGATTTCTGGCGAGCAGTACTTC
CASSWGTSGISGEQYF
>.|15|TRBV4-1|TRBJ2-1|.
TGCGCCAGCAGCCGGACACCCTACTCCGAGAGTGAGCAGTTCTTC
CASSRTPYSESEQFF
>.|12|TRBV27|TRBJ1-2|few
TGTGCCAGCAGAGCGGACGAGGGTGGCTACACCTTC
CASRADEGGYTF
>TRBD2|14|TRBV19|TRBJ2-3|.
TGTGCCACCGGTCAGCGGGAGAGCACAGATACGCAGTATTTT
CATGQRESTDTQYF
>.|13|TRBV19|TRBJ2-7|.
TGTGCCAGTAGTATCGGGACTCCATACGAGCAGTACTTC
CASSIGTPYEQYF
>.|13|TRBV5-4|TRBJ2-7|.
TGTGCCAGCAGCTCGACACCTACCTACGAGCAGTACTTC
CASSSTPTYEQYF
>.|16|TRBV5-1|TRBJ1-4|.
TGCGCCAGCAGCTTGGGCCCGACAGGTACTAATGAAAAACTGTTTTTT
CASSLGPTGTNEKLFF
>.|16|TRBV6-1|TRBJ2-7|.
TGTGCCAGCAGTGAATCTCCAGCGGAGAGTGTGTACGAGCAGTACTTC
CASSESPAESVYEQYF
>.|14|TRBV5-4|TRBJ2-5|few
TGTGCCAGCAGCGTTGGGGGGAGACAAGAGACCCAGTACTTC
CASSVGGRQETQYF
>TRBD1|16|TRBV9|TRBJ1-2|.
TGTGCCAGCAGTGCCAACCCGGGACAGGGACAAGGTGGCTACACCTTC
CASSANPGQGQGGYTF
>TRBD1|11|TRBV20-1|TRBJ2-1|.
TGCAGCAGGACAGGCTACAATGAGCAGTTCTTC
CSRTGYNEQFF